One and the same sample provided the 8 T cell receptor beta chains below, sequenced in a study of blood T cells in healthy people across ages (dated by TCRdb to the mid-2010s). The library was generated by 5' RACE. The reads were generated on an Illumina HiSeq 2500. A second PCR of roughly 7 to 11 cycles was run with a J-beta primer mix and a sample-barcoded 5' primer. TCRdb cleaned the public reads at Q25 with fastp, built clones with MiXCR and kept in-frame beta chains. Under each unique CDR3 protein, matching rows form one entry showing the most common genes and DNA. The sample table records about 840,000 distinct CDR3 sequences; about 29% of these occur just once. The ten most abundant clones make up roughly 10% of the sample. The same specimen was also included in a second study, on T cells of mothers and their children.

Sequencing was done on a sample of blood. The source is a woman aged 40 to 49 in good health.

In regard to this clonotype: A much larger clone differs from this one at a single base, so this may be a read error. The rearrangement joins TRBV12-3 or TRBV12-4 to TRBJ2-7; D unresolved. The V end was cut by 6 bases, the J end by 5 bases, with 17 bases between. The CDR3 spans 14 residues. CDR3 coding DNA: TGTGCCAGCAGGGAAAACAGAGGAGATCACGAGCAGTACTTC. Translated: CASRENRGDHEQYF.

The chain is built from TRBV18 and TRBJ2-4; D is unresolved. The CDR3 is 14 residues long. Per germline, CDR1 KGHSH and CDR2 LQKENI. V shed 2 bases and J shed 13 bases, with 18 bases lying between them. The CDR3 nucleotides read TGTGCCAGCTCACCAGAGGTAACCTACAATGAGCAGTACTTC. Its protein is CASSPEVTYNEQYF.

This clonotype was counted at least ten times. This chain links TRBV7-2 with TRBJ2-7, with a weak D call TRBD1 (6 bases). The germline CDR1 and CDR2 sequences are SGHTA and FQGNSA. V was pared by 5 bases and J by 3 bases, with 14 bases between. CDR3 length: 14 residues. The DNA for the CDR3 is TGTGCCAGCAGCACCGGACAGAGGGGCTACGAGCAGTACTTC. This sequence encodes CASSTGQRGYEQYF.

In nucleotides, the CDR3 is TGCAGTGCTGTTAATCCAGGGATGCGCCCAGATACGCAGTATTTT. As protein: CSAVNPGMRPDTQYF. This sequence joins TRBV20-1 and TRBJ2-3; D is possibly TRBD1 (5 bases). V lost 5 bases to trimming and J lost 4 bases, with 19 bases between them. There are 15 residues in the CDR3. Germline CDR1 is DFQATT and CDR2 is SNEGSKA (reference sequence).

The chain combines TRBV5-1 with TRBJ2-7, with 14 positions matching TRBD2. This CDR3 region has 16 residues. Germline CDR1 SGHRS, CDR2 YFSETQ. The J segment lost 5 bases and the V segment lost 4 bases, leaving 8 bases of the junction unmatched. This chain's CDR3 is CASSQGLAGAYNEQYF. CDR3 DNA: TGCGCCAGCAGCCAGGGACTAGCGGGGGCCTATAACGAGCAGTACTTC.

This clonotype showed up just a few times. The CDR3: CASSSEGRGNQPQHF. The CDR3 DNA sequence: TGTGCCAGCAGTTCCGAGGGCAGAGGGAATCAGCCCCAGCATTTT. The chain employs TRBV12-3 or TRBV12-4 and TRBJ1-5; D is undetermined. The CDR3 consists of 15 residues. Trimming removed 4 bases from V and 4 bases from J, with 14 bases in between.

This chain connects TRBV9 to TRBJ1-2, with D hard to call. Germline CDR1 and CDR2: SGDLS and YYNGEE. CDR3 size: 12 residues. V gave up 4 bases and J gave up 4 bases, with 8 bases separating them. The CDR3 sequence: CASSQNTYGYTF. The CDR3 region has the DNA TGTGCCAGCAGCCAGAACACCTATGGCTACACCTTC.

With regard to this clonotype: This CDR3 fails to terminate in the conserved phenylalanine or tryptophan, so it likely reflects a read error. The CDR3 spells CASSFGGGSTEAFL. The CDR3 DNA is TGTGCCAGCAGTTTTGGGGGTGGTAGCACTGAAGCTTTCTTG. This sequence joins TRBV12-3 or TRBV12-4 and TRBJ1-1; a weak D match, TRBD1 (5 bases). Trimming cost V 3 bases and J 4 bases, with 12 bases left between them. This CDR3 has 14 amino acids.